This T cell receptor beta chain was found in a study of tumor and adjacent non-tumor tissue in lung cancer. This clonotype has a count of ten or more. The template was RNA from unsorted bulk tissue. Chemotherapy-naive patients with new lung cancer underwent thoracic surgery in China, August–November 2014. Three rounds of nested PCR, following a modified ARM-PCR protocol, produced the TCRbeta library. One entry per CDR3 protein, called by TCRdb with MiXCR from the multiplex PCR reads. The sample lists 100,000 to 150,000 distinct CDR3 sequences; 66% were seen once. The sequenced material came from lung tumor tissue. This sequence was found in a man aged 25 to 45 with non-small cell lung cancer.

The chain's CDR3 is CASGGGDYEQYF. For the CDR3, the DNA is TGTGCCAGCGGGGGGGGCGACTACGAGCAGTACTTC. The V and J genes are TRBV11-2 and TRBJ2-7; TRBD2 is a possible D gene (7 bases). The V end was cut by 8 bases, the J end by 3 bases, with 11 bases between. The CDR3 length is 12 residues. Germline V gene lookup returns CDR1 SGHAT and CDR2 FQNNGV.